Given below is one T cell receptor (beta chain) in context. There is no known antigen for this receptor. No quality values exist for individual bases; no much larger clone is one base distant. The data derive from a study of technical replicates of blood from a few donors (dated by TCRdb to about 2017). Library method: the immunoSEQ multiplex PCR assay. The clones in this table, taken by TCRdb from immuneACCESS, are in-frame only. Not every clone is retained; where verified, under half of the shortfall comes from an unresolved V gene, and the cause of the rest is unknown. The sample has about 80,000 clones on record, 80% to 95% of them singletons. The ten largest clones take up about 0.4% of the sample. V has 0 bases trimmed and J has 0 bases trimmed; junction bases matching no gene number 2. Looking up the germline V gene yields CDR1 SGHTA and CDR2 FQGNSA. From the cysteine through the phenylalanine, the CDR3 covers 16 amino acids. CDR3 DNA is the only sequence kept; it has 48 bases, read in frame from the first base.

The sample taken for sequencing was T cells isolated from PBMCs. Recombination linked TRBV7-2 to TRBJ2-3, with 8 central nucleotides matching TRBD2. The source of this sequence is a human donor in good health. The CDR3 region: CASSLAGGGSTDTQYF. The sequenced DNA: TGTGCCAGCAGCTTAGCGGGCGGGGGGAGCACAGATACGCAGTATTTT.